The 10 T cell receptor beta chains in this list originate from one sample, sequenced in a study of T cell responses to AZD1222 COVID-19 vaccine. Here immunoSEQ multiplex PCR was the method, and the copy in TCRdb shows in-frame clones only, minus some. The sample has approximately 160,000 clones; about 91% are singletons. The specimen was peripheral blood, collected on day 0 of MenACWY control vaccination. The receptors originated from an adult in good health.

CDR3 protein: CSVETGLNTEAFF. CDR3 nucleotide sequence: TGCAGCGTTGAGACAGGACTGAACACTGAAGCTTTCTTT. V usage is TRBV29-1 and J usage is TRBJ1-1, with a tentative D call TRBD1 (6 bases). The CDR3 has 13 amino acids. Trimming removed 3 bases from V and 0 bases from J, with 8 bases in between. Germline V gives CDR1 SQVTM, CDR2 ANQGSEA.

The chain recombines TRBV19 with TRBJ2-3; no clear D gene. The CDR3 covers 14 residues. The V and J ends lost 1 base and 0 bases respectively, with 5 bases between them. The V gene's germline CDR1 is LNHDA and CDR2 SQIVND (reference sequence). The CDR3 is CASSIGWSTDTQYF. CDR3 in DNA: TGTGCCAGTAGTATAGGATGGAGCACAGATACGCAGTATTTT.

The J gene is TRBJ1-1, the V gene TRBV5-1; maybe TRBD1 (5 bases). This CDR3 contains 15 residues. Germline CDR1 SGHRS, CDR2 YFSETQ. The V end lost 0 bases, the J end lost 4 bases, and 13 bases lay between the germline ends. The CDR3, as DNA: TGCGCCAGCAGCTTGGACGTGGGGCGGGTCACTGAAGCTTTCTTT. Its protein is CASSLDVGRVTEAFF.

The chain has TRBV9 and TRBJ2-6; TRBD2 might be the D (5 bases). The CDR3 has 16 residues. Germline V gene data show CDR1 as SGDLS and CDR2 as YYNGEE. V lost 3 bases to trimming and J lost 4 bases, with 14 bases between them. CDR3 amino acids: CASSALGEHGANVLTF. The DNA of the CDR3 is TGTGCCAGCAGCGCTCTCGGGGAGCACGGGGCCAACGTCCTGACTTTC.

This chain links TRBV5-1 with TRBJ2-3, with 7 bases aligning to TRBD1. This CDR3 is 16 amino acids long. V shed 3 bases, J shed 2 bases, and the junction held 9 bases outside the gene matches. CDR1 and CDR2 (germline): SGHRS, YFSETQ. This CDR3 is CASSSGTETSTDTQYF. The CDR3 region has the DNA TGCGCCAGCAGCTCCGGGACAGAGACGTCCACAGATACGCAGTATTTT.

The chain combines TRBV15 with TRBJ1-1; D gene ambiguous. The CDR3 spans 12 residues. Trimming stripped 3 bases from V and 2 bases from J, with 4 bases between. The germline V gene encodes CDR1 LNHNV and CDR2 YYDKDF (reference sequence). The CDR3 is CATSRKNTEAFF. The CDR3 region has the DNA TGTGCCACCAGCAGGAAAAACACTGAAGCTTTCTTT.

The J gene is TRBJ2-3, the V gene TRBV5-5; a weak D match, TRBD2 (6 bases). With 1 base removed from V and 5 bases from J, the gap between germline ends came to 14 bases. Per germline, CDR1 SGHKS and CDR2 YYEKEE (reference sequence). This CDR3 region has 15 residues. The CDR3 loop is CASSLLGGAGDTQYF. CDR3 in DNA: TGTGCCAGCAGCTTGCTGGGCGGGGCCGGAGATACGCAGTATTTT.

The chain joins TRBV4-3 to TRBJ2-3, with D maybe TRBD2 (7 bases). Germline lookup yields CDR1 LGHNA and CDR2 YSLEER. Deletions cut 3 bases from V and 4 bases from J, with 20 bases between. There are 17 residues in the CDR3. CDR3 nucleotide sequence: TGCGCCAGCAGCCAGGACCCTAGCGGAGGGGGGGCAGATACGCAGTATTTT. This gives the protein CASSQDPSGGGADTQYF.

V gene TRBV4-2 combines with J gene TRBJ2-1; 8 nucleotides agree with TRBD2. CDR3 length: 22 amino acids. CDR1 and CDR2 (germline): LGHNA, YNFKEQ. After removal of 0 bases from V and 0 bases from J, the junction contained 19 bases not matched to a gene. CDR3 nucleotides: TGTGCCAGCAGCCAAGACATGGCTCGGGAGGGCGGGGGTTGGTTCTCCTACAATGAGCAGTTCTTC. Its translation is CASSQDMAREGGGWFSYNEQFF.

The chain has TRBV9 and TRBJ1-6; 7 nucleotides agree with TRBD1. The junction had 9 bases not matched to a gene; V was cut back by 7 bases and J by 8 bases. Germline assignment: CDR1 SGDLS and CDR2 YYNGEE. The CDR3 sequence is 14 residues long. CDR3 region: CASAEQGIYSPLHF. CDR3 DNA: TGTGCCAGCGCAGAACAGGGGATTTATTCACCCCTCCACTTT.